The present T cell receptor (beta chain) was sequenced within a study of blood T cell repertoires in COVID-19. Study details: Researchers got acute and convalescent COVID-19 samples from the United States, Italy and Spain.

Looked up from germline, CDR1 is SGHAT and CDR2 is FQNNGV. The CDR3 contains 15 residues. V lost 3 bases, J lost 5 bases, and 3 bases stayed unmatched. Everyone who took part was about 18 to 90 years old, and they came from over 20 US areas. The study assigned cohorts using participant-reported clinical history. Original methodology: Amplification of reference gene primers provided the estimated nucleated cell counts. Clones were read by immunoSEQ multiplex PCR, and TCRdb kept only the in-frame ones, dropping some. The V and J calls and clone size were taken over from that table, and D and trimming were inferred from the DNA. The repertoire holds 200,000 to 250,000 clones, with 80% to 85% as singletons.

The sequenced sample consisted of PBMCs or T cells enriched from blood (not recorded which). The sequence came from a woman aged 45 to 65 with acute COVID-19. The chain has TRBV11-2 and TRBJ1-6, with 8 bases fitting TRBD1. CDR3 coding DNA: TGTGCCAGCAGCTTCGTACAGGGGGATAATTCACCCCTCCACTTT. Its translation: CASSFVQGDNSPLHF.